The 3 T cell receptor beta chains below come from one sample, sequenced in a study of blood T cell repertoires in COVID-19. The repertoire was sequenced with immunoSEQ multiplex PCR; TCRdb's copy has only in-frame clones and lacks some. The table lists 200,000 or so clones, approximately 80% of them singletons. What was sequenced was PBMCs or T cells enriched from blood (not recorded which). The receptors were sampled from a man in his 60s who had recovered from COVID-19.

The chain is built from TRBV11-2 and TRBJ2-7; TRBD2 is a possible D gene (6 bases). The CDR3 runs to 13 residues. Germline CDR1 and CDR2: SGHAT and FQNNGV. V lost 4 bases, J lost 4 bases, and 11 bases lay in between. CDR3 amino acids: CASSSRDLYEQYF. The CDR3 DNA reads as TGTGCCAGCAGCTCGCGGGACCTATACGAGCAGTACTTC.

This clone was seen just once. A read error may produce the germline difference seen at one junction end. V gene TRBV5-6 combines with J gene TRBJ1-2; 7 bases align to TRBD1. The CDR3 loop spans 12 amino acids. The V gene's germline CDR1 is SGHDT and CDR2 YYEEEE. CDR3 bases: TGTGCCAGCAGCCTGAGACAGGGAAAATCAGACTTC. It yields the protein CASSLRQGKSDF.

V and J are TRBV4-3 and TRBJ2-2; 10 positions agree with TRBD2. This CDR3 is 18 amino acids long. The germline V gene encodes CDR1 LGHNA and CDR2 YSLEER. The V and J ends lost 3 bases and 2 bases, in that order; junction bases with no gene match: 9. For the CDR3, the DNA is TGCGCCAGCAGCCAGGGTACTAGCGGGGTATTTAACACCGGGGAGCTGTTTTTT. Translating gives CASSQGTSGVFNTGELFF.